This T cell receptor beta chain was captured by sequencing in a study of T cell repertoires in cytomegalovirus infection. Overall study context: Public TCR beta signature analysis indicated the presence of both CMV infection and matching HLA type.

MiXCR was run by TCRdb on the reads, yielding one entry per CDR3 protein. The sample shows about 97,000 distinct CDR3 sequences, 16% of them seen only once. Looked up from germline, CDR1 is SGHRS and CDR2 is YFSETQ. V shed 4 bases and J shed 3 bases, with 3 bases lying between them. This CDR3 is built from 11 residues. In this sample, this clonotype turned up once. This TCR came from a human donor in good health (CMV status not recorded). Some clones in this sample may be carry-over from other donors' samples. This rearrangement joins TRBV5-1 to TRBJ2-3; D is uncertain. Sequencing was done on a sample of PBMCs. The CDR3 sequence: CASSQTDTQYF. As DNA, the CDR3 is TGCGCCAGCAGCCAAACAGATACGCAGTATTTT. The entire variable domain, with the rest obtained from reference TRBV5-1 and TRBJ2-3, is as follows: KAGVTQTPRYLIKTRGQQVTLSCSPISGHRSVSWYQQTPGQGLQFLFEYFSETQRNKGNFPGRFSGRQFSNSRSEMNVSTLELGDSALYLCASSQTDTQYFGPGTRLTVL.